This record looks at one T cell receptor (beta chain) sequence and its context. CDR3 length: 14 amino acids. CDR1 MDHEN and CDR2 SYDVKM come from the germline V gene. V shed 4 bases and J 1 base; nucleotides not matched to a gene: 3. The sample comes from a study of cytomegalovirus exposure and HLA in healthy donors. Clones were sequenced by immunoSEQ multiplex PCR, and TCRdb holds only the in-frame ones, with some missing. The table records about 53,000 clones, roughly nine tenths of them present only once. The chain employs TRBV28 and TRBJ1-1, with 7 bases aligning to TRBD1. The source is a man between 18 and 35 years old in good health and CMV-seronegative. The specimen sequenced was PBMCs. CDR3 coding DNA: TGTGCCAGCAGTTCGGGACAGTCGAACACTGAAGCTTTCTTT. Its protein product is CASSSGQSNTEAFF.